This T cell receptor beta chain derives from a study of read filtering for tumor transcriptome and immune sequencing. General observations from the study: The sorted CD138-negative fraction was a mixed bone marrow immune population, not purified T cells.

From approximately 430 ng of RNA, a library with molecular barcoded alpha/delta and beta/gamma adaptors was made. TCRdb called the reads again in MiXCR, with one record for every CDR3 protein. The data contain tens of thousands of distinct CDR3 sequences, roughly 15% of them singletons. At least ten counts were recorded for this clonotype. The antigen is undetermined. V was shortened by 4 bases and J by 4 bases, with 14 bases between the two germline ends. The CDR3 has 14 amino acids. Germline V lookup: CDR1 LGHDT, CDR2 YNNKEL (reference sequence). This clonotype originated in a donor aged 40 or older with multiple myeloma. The chain recombines TRBV3-1 with TRBJ2-7; D not certain. The sequenced sample was a population of CD138-negative cells sorted from bone marrow. This chain's CDR3 is CASSLESGAYEQYF. The CDR3 DNA follows: TGTGCCAGCAGCCTTGAAAGTGGTGCTTACGAGCAGTACTTC.